This entry features one TCR beta chain sequence. Authors' methods: Amplification from reference gene primers served as the basis for estimated nucleated cell counts. Repertoires were generated with immunoSEQ multiplex PCR, while TCRdb's copy carries only in-frame clones and drops some. V, J and clone size are taken as reported in that table, and D and trimming were inferred from the DNA itself. Found here are over 150,000 clones, around 80% of them singletons; the top ten hold around a fifth. The CDR3 is 14 residues long. Germline V gene lookup returns CDR1 SGHTA and CDR2 FQGTGA. V lost 2 bases and J lost 10; bases outside the gene matches: 10. The data originate from a study of blood T cell repertoires in COVID-19. Study as a whole: Sites across the United States, Italy and Spain contributed samples from acute and convalescent COVID-19. Nucleic acid was either cDNA or gDNA, and it came from T cells, B-cell-depleted T cells, or PBMCs.

The rearrangement links TRBV7-3 to TRBJ1-1; TRBD1 matches 7 bases. The receptor was isolated from a woman in her 70s who had recovered from COVID-19. The sequenced sample was peripheral blood. CDR3 nucleotides: TGTGCCAGCAGCTTAGGGGCGGCGGCAGGGGGAGCTTTCTTT. This sequence encodes CASSLGAAAGGAFF.